This TCR beta chain derives from a study of blood T cell repertoires in COVID-19. Overall study context: Spain, Italy and the United States supplied samples that represented acute and convalescent COVID-19. The analysed material was cDNA or gDNA that came from T cells, B-cell-depleted T cells, or PBMCs.

The CDR3 runs to 18 residues. Germline V CDR1 and CDR2: GTSNPN, SVGIG (reference sequence). Trimming pared 3 bases from V and 2 bases from J, leaving 20 bases between. Per the authors' pipeline: Scientists estimated how many nucleated cells there were by amplifying reference gene primers. Sequencing used immunoSEQ multiplex PCR; TCRdb keeps in-frame clones, though not all of them. The V and J calls and clone size come from that table; D and trimming were worked out from the DNA. The profile shows roughly 130,000 clones, more than 70% of them singletons. Sequencing was carried out using peripheral blood. The genes are TRBV30 and TRBJ2-6, with TRBD2 as a possible D gene (6 bases). The receptor was isolated from a woman aged 55-69 years with acute or convalescent COVID-19. CDR3 amino acids: CAWRARRGGLTGANVLTF. DNA of the CDR3: TGTGCCTGGAGAGCGCGGAGGGGCGGCCTTACTGGGGCCAACGTCCTGACTTTC.